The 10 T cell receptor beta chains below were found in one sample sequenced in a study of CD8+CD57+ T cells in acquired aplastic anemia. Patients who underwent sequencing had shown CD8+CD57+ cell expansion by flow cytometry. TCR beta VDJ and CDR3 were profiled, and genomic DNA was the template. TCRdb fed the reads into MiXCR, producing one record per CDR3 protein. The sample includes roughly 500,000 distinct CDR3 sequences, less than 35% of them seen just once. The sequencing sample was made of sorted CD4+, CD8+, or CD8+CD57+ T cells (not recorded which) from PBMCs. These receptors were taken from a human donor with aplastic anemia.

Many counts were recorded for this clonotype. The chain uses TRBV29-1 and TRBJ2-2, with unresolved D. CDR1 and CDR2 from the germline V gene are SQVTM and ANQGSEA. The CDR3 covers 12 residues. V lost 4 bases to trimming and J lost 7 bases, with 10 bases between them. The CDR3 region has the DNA TGCAGCGTTGTGGGCACAATCGGGGAGCTGTTTTTT. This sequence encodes CSVVGTIGELFF.

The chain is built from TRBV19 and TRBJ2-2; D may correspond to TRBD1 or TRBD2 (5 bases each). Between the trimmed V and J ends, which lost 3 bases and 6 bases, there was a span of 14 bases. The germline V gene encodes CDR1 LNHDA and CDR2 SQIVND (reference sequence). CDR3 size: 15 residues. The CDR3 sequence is CASSMRGEVAGELFF. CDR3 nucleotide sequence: TGTGCCAGTAGTATGAGGGGTGAAGTGGCCGGGGAGCTGTTTTTT. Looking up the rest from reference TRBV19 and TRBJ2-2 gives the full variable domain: DGGITQSPKYLFRKEGQNVTLSCEQNLNHDAMYWYRQDPGQGLRLIYYSQIVNDFQKGDIAEGYSVSREKKESFPLTVTSAQKNPTAFYLCASSMRGEVAGELFFGEGSRLTVL.

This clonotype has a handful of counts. Written as DNA, the CDR3 is TGTGCCAGCTGGAGGGAGGGGGCCATCACTGAAGCTTTCTTT. Amino acid sequence: CASWREGAITEAFF. V gene TRBV7-9 combines with J gene TRBJ1-1, with 7 bases matching TRBD1. The junction had 10 bases not matched to a gene; V was cut back by 8 bases and J by 4 bases. The germline gives CDR1 SEHNR, CDR2 FQNEAQ (reference sequence). The CDR3 runs 14 residues.

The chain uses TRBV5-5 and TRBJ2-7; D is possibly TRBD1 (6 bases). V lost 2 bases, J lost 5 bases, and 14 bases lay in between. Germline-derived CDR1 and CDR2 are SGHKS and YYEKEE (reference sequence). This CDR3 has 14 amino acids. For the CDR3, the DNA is TGTGCCAGCAGCTTCCTGGGACATGGAAACGAGCAGTACTTC. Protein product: CASSFLGHGNEQYF. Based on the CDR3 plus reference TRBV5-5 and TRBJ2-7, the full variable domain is DAGVTQSPTHLIKTRGQQVTLRCSPISGHKSVSWYQQVLGQGPQFIFQYYEKEERGRGNFPDRFSARQFPNYSSELNVNALLLGDSALYLCASSFLGHGNEQYFGPGTRLTVT.

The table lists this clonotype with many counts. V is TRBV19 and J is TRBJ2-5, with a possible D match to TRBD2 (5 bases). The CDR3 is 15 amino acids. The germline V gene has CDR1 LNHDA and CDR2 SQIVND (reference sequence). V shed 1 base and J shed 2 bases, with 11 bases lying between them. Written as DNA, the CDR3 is TGTGCCAGTAGTATAGGCGCCGGCGGGCAAGAGACCCAGTACTTC. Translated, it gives CASSIGAGGQETQYF.

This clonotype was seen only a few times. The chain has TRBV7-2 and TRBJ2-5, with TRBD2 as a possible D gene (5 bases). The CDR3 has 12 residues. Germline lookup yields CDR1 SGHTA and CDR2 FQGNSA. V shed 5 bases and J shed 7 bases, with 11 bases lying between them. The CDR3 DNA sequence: TGTGCCAGCAGCCCGGGGATCATGACCCAGTACTTC. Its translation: CASSPGIMTQYF. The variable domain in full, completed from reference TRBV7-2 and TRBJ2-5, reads GAGVSQSPSNKVTEKGKDVELRCDPISGHTALYWYRQSLGQGLEFLIYFQGNSAPDKSGLPSDRFSAERTGGSVSTLTIQRTQQEDSAVYLCASSPGIMTQYFGPGTRLLVL.

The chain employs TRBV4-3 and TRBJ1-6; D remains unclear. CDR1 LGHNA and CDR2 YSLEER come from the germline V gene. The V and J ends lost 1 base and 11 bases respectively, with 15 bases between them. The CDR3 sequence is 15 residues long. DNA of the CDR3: TGCGCCAGCAGCCAAGGACAACTATGGGGTCCACCCCTCCACTTT. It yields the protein CASSQGQLWGPPLHF.

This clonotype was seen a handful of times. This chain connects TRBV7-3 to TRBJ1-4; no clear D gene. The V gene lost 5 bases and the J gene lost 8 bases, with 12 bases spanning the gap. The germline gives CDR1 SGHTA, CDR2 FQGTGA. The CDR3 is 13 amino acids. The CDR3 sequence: CASSQEKTEKLFF. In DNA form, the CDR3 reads TGTGCCAGCAGCCAAGAAAAGACGGAAAAACTGTTTTTT.

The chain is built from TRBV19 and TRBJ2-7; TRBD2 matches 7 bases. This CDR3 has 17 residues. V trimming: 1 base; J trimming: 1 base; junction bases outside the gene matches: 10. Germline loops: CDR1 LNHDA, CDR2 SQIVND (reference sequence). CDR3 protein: CASSIGFQAGASYEQYF. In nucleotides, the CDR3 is TGTGCCAGTAGTATAGGGTTTCAGGCGGGAGCTTCCTACGAGCAGTACTTC. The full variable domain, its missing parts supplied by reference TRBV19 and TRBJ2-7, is DGGITQSPKYLFRKEGQNVTLSCEQNLNHDAMYWYRQDPGQGLRLIYYSQIVNDFQKGDIAEGYSVSREKKESFPLTVTSAQKNPTAFYLCASSIGFQAGASYEQYFGPGTRLTVT.

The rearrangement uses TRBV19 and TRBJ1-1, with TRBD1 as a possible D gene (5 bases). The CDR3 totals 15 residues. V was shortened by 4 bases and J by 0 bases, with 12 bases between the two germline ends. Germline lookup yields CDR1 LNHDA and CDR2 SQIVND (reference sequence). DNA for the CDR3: TGTGCCAGTAGTAATTCGGGGGGAGTGAACACTGAAGCTTTCTTT. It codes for CASSNSGGVNTEAFF.